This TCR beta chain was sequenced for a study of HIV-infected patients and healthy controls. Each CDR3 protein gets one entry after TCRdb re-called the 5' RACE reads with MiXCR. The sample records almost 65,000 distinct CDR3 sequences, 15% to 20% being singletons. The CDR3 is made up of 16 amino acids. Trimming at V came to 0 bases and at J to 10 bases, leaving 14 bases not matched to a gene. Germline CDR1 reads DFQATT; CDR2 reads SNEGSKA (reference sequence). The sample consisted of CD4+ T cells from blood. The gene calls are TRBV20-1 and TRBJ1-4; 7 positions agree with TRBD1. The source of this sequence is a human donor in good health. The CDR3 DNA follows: TGCAGTGCTAGAGATTTGGATGCCGGGACAGTTGGAAAACTGTTTTTT. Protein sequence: CSARDLDAGTVGKLFF.